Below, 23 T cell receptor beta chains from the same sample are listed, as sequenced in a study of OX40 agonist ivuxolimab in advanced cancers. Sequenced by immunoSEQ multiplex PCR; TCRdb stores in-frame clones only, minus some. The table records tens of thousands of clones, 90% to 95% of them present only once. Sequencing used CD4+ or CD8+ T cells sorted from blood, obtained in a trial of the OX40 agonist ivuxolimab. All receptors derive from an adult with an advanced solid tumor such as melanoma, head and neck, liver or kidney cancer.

Here the CDR3 reads CASSLSEAGLADNEQFF. The DNA for the CDR3 is TGTGCCAGCAGTTTATCAGAGGCGGGACTAGCGGACAATGAGCAGTTCTTC. The chain recombines TRBV28 with TRBJ2-1, with 11 positions matching TRBD2. V lost 1 base, J lost 5 bases, and 7 bases stayed unmatched. Germline CDR1 and CDR2: MDHEN and SYDVKM. The CDR3 loop spans 17 amino acids.

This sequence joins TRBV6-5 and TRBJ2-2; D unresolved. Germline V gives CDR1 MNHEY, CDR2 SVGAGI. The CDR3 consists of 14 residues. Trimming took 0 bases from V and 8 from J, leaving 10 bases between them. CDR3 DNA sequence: TGTGCCAGCAGTTACTCGGCTAGGTCGGGGGAGCTGTTTTTT. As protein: CASSYSARSGELFF.

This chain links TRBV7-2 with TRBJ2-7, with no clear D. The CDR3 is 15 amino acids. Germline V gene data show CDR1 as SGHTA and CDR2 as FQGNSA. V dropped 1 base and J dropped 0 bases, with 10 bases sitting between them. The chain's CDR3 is CASSLGVRSSYEQYF. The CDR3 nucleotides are TGTGCCAGCAGCTTAGGGGTCAGGAGCTCCTACGAGCAGTACTTC. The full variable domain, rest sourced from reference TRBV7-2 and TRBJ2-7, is GAGVSQSPSNKVTEKGKDVELRCDPISGHTALYWYRQSLGQGLEFLIYFQGNSAPDKSGLPSDRFSAERTGGSVSTLTIQRTQQEDSAVYLCASSLGVRSSYEQYFGPGTRLTVT.

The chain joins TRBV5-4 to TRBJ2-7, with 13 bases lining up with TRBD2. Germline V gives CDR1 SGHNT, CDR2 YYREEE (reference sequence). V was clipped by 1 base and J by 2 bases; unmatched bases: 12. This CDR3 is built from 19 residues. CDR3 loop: CASSLRGLAGVPIPYEQYF. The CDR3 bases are TGTGCCAGCAGCTTGAGAGGACTAGCGGGAGTACCCATCCCCTACGAGCAGTACTTC.

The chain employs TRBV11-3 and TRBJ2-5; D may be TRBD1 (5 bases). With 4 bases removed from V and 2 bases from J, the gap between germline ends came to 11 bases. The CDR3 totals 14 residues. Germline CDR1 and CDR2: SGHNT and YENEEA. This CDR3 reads CASSSRTSQETQYF. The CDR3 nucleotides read TGTGCCAGCAGCTCCAGGACAAGTCAAGAGACCCAGTACTTC. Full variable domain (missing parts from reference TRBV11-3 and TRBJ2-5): EAGVVQSPRYKIIEKKQPVAFWCNPISGHNTLYWYLQNLGQGPELLIRYENEEAVDDSQLPKDRFSAERLKGVDSTLKIQPAELGDSAVYLCASSSRTSQETQYFGPGTRLLVL.

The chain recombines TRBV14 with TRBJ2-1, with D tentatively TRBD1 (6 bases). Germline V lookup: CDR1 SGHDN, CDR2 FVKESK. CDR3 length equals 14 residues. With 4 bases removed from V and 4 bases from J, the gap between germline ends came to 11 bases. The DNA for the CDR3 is TGTGCCAGCAGCCGTTGGGACACTTACAATGAGCAGTTCTTC. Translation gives CASSRWDTYNEQFF.

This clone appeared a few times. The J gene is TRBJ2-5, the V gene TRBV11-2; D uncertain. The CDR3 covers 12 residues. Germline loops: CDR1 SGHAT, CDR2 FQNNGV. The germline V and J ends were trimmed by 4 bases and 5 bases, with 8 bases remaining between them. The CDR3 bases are TGTGCCAGCAGCTACCCCCTGGAGACCCAGTACTTC. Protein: CASSYPLETQYF.

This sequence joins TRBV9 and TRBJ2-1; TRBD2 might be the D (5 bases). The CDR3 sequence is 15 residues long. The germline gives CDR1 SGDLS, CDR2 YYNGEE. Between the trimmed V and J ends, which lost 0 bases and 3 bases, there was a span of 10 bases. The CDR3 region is CASSVASLGYNEQFF. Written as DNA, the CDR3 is TGTGCCAGCAGCGTAGCTAGCCTGGGCTACAATGAGCAGTTCTTC.

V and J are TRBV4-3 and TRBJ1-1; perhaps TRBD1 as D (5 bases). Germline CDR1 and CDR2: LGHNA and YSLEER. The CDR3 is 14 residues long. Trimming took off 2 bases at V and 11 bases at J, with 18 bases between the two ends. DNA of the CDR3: TGCGCCAGCAGCCAAACTTCGGGGACCCCGGAGGCTTTCTTT. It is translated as CASSQTSGTPEAFF.

The CDR3 DNA sequence: TGTGCCAGCAGTCCCCCGGGACCAACGAGATTTACGCAGTATTTT. Protein sequence: CASSPPGPTRFTQYF. The rearrangement uses TRBV27 and TRBJ2-3, with D perhaps TRBD1 or TRBD2 (5 bases each). Germline CDR1 MNHEY, CDR2 SMNVEV (reference sequence). The CDR3 covers 15 residues. Trimming stripped 5 bases from V and 8 bases from J, with 20 bases between.

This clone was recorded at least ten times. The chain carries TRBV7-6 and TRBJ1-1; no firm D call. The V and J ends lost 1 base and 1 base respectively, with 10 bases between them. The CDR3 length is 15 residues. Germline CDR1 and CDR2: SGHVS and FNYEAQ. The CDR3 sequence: CASSLEHLANTEAFF. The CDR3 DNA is TGTGCCAGCAGCTTAGAACATTTGGCGAACACTGAAGCTTTCTTT.

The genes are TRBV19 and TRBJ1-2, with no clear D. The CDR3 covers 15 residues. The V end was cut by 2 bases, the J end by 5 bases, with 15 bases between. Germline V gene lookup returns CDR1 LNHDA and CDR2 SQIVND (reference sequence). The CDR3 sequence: CASSILAGALYGYTF. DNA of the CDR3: TGTGCCAGTAGTATACTCGCGGGAGCACTTTATGGCTACACCTTC.

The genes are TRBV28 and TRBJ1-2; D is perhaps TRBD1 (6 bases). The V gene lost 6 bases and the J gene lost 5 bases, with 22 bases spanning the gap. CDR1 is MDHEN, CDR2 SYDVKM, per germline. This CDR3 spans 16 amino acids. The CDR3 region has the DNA TGTGCCAGCAGCTCGGGACTCCGGGACAACGTTTATGGCTACACCTTC. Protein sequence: CASSSGLRDNVYGYTF.

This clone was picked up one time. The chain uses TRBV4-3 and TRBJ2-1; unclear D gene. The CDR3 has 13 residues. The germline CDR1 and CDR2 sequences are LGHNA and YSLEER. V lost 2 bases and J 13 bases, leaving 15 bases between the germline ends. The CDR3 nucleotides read TGCGCCAGCAGCCAACACCAGAAGGAGAACCAGTTCTTC. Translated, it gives CASSQHQKENQFF.

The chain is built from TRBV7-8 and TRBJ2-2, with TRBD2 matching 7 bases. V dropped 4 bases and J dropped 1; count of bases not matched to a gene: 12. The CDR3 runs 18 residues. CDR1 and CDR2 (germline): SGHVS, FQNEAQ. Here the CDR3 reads CASSSRDPQRENTGELFF. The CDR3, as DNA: TGTGCCAGCAGCTCCCGGGACCCCCAGCGGGAGAACACCGGGGAGCTGTTTTTT.

In nucleotides, the CDR3 is TGTGCCAGCAGTAAAGGGGGTATCCAGGGTATCATTCAGTACTTC. Protein: CASSKGGIQGIIQYF. This chain connects TRBV6-5 to TRBJ2-4, with D possibly being TRBD1 (6 bases). Trimming removed 5 bases from V and 9 bases from J, with 20 bases in between. The CDR3 extends over 15 amino acids. Looked up from germline, CDR1 is MNHEY and CDR2 is SVGAGI.

The CDR3 sequence: CASSLVGTERIINEQFF. The CDR3 DNA is TGTGCCAGCAGCTTGGTAGGGACAGAGAGGATTATCAATGAGCAGTTCTTC. The chain is built from TRBV5-6 and TRBJ2-1, with 7 bases matching TRBD1. The CDR3 totals 17 residues. Germline values: CDR1 SGHDT, CDR2 YYEEEE. V was clipped by 0 bases and J by 6 bases; unmatched bases: 12.

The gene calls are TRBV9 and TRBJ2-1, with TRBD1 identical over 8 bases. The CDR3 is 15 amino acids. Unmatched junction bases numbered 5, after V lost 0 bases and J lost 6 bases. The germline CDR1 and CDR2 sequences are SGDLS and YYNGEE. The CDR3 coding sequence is TGTGCCAGCAGCGTAGGGCAGGGGGCAGGCAATGAGCAGTTCTTC. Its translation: CASSVGQGAGNEQFF.

The DNA of the CDR3 is TGCGCCAGCAGCTTGGCCTCTGCAGCCTTTGAAGCTTTCTTT. Translation gives CASSLASAAFEAFF. The chain combines TRBV5-1 with TRBJ1-1; D is unresolved. The CDR3 covers 14 residues. V was clipped by 0 bases and J by 7 bases, with 13 bases between them. The germline CDR1 and CDR2 sequences are SGHRS and YFSETQ.

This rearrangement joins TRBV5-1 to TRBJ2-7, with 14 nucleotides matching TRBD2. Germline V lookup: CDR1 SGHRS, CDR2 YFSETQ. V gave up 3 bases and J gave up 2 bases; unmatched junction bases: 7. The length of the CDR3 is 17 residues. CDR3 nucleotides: TGCGCCAGCAGCTGGGGACTAGCGGGAGCACGAACCTACGAGCAGTACTTC. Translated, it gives CASSWGLAGARTYEQYF.

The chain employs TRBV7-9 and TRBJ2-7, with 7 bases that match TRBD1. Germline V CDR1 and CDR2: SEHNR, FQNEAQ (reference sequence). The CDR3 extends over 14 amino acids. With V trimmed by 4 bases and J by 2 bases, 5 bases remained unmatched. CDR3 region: CASSSTGSPYEQYF. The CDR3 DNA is TGTGCCAGCAGCTCGACAGGGAGTCCCTACGAGCAGTACTTC. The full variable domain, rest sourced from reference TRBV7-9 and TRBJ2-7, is DTGVSQNPRHKITKRGQNVTFRCDPISEHNRLYWYRQTLGQGPEFLTYFQNEAQLEKSRLLSDRFSAERPKGSFSTLEIQRTEQGDSAMYLCASSSTGSPYEQYFGPGTRLTVT.

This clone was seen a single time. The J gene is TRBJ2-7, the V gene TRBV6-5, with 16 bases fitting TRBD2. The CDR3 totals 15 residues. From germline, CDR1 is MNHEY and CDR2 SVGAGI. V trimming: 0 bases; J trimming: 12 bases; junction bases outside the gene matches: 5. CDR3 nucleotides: TGTGCCAGCAGTTACTCCCCGGGACTAGCGGGAGGGTTGTACTTC. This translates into CASSYSPGLAGGLYF.

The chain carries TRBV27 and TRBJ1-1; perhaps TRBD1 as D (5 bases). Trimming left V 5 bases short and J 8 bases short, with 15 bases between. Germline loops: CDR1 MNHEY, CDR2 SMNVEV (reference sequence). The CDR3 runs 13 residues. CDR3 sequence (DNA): TGTGCCAGCAGTCTAACCACAGGACTAGAAGCTTTCTTT. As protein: CASSLTTGLEAFF.